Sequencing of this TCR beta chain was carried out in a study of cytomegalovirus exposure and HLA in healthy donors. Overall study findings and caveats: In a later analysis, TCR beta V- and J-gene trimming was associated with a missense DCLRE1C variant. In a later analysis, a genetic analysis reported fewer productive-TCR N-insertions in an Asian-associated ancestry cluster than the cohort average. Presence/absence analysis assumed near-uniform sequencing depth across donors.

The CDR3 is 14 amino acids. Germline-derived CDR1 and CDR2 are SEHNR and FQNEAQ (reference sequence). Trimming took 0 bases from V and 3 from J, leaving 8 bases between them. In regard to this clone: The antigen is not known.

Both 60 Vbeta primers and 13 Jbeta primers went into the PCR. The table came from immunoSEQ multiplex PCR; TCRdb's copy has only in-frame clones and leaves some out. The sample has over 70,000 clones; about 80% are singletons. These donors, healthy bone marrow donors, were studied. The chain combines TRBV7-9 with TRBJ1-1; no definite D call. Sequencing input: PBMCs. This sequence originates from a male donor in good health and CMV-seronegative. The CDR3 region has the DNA TGTGCCAGCAGCTTAGCGCGGTTGGACACTGAAGCTTTCTTT. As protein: CASSLARLDTEAFF.